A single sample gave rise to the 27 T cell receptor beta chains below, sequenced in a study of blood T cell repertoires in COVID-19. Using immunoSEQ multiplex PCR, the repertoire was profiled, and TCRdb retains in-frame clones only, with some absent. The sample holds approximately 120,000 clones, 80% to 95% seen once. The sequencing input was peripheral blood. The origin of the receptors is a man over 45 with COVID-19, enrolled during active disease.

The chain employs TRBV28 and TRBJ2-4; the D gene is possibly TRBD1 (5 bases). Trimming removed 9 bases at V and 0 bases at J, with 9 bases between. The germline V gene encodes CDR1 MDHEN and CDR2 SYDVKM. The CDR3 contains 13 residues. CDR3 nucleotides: TGTGCCAGTAAGGGGATAGCCAAAAACATTCAGTACTTC. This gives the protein CASKGIAKNIQYF.

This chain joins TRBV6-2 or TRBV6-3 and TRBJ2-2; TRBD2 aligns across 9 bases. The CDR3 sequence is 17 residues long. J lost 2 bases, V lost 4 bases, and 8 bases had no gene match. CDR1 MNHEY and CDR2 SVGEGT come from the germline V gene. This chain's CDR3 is CASSSTRLAENTGELFF. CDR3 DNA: TGTGCCAGCAGTTCCACCCGACTAGCGGAAAACACCGGGGAGCTGTTTTTT.

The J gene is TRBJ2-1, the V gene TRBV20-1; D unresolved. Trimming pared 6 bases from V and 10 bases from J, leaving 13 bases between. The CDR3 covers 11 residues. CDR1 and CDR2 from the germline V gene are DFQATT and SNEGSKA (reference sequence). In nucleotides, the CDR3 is TGCAGTGCCCGAGGCCCACTGGAGCAGTTCTTC. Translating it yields CSARGPLEQFF.

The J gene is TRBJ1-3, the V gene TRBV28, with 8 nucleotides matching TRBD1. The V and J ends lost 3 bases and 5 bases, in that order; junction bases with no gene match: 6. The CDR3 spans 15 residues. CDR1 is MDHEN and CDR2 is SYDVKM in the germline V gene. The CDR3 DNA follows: TGTGCCAGCAGTTTTAACAGGGGGAAGCGAAACACCATATATTTT. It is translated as CASSFNRGKRNTIYF.

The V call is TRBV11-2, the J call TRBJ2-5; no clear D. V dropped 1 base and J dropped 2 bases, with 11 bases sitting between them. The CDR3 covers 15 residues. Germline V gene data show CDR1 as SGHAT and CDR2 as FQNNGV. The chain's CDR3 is CASSLAPRVQETQYF. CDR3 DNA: TGTGCCAGCAGCTTAGCTCCTCGGGTACAAGAGACCCAGTACTTC. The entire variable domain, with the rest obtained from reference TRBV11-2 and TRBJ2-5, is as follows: EAGVAQSPRYKIIEKRQSVAFWCNPISGHATLYWYQQILGQGPKLLIQFQNNGVVDDSQLPKDRFSAERLKGVDSTLKIQPAKLEDSAVYLCASSLAPRVQETQYFGPGTRLLVL.

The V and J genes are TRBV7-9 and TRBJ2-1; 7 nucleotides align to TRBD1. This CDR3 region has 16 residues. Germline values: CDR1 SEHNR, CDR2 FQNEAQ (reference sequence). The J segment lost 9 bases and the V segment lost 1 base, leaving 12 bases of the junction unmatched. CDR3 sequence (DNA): TGTGCCAGCAGCTTAGGAGGGGGCCCGGTCCGGAGTGAGCAGTTCTTC. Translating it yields CASSLGGGPVRSEQFF.

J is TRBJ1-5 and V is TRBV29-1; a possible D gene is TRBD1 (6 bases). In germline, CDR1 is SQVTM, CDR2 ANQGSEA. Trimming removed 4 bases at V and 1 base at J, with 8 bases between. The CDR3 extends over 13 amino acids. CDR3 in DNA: TGCAGCGTTGGACAGGCGAGCAATCAGCCCCAGCATTTT. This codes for CSVGQASNQPQHF.

The CDR3 sequence is CASSLFGTELYYAMGYTF. CDR3 DNA sequence: TGTGCCAGCAGTTTATTTGGGACAGAACTCTACTACGCTATGGGCTACACCTTC. J is TRBJ1-2 and V is TRBV28; TRBD1 aligns across 7 bases. Losses at the gene ends were 1 base for V and 8 bases for J; bases not matched to a gene: 19. The CDR3 has 18 amino acids. Per germline, CDR1 MDHEN and CDR2 SYDVKM.

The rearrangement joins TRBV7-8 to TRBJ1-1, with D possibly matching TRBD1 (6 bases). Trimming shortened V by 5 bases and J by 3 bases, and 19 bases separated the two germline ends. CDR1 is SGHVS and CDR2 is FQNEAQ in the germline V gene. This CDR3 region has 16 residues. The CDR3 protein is CASSLLHRVGDTEAFF. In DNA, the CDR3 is TGTGCCAGCAGCCTCCTCCACAGGGTAGGGGACACTGAAGCTTTCTTT.

The CDR3 coding sequence is TGTGCCAGCAGCTTTTCCCCCGCTAGCGGTAACACCGGGGAGCTGTTTTTT. This translates into CASSFSPASGNTGELFF. This sequence joins TRBV7-6 and TRBJ2-2; 7 nucleotides align to TRBD2. From germline, CDR1 is SGHVS and CDR2 FNYEAQ. The CDR3 has 17 amino acids. Trimming removed 3 bases from V and 2 bases from J; junction bases left unmatched: 9.

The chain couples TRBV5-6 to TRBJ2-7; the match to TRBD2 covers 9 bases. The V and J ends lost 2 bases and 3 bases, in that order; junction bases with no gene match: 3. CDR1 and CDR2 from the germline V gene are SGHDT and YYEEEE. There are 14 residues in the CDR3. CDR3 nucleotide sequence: TGTGCCAGCAGCTTTAGCGGGAGTAGCTACGAGCAGTACTTC. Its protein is CASSFSGSSYEQYF.

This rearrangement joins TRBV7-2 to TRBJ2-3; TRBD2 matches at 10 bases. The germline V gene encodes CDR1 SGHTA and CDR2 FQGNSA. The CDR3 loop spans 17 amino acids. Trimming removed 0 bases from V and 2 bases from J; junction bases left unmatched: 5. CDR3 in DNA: TGTGCCAGCAGCTTAGCGGGAGCGGGAGGGCCCACAGATACGCAGTATTTT. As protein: CASSLAGAGGPTDTQYF.

CDR3 sequence (DNA): TGTGCCAGCAGCTTGGGACAGGGTTTTCCAGAGACCCAGTACTTC. Translated, it gives CASSLGQGFPETQYF. The chain employs TRBV7-2 and TRBJ2-5, with TRBD1 matching over 9 bases. Germline V gene data show CDR1 as SGHTA and CDR2 as FQGNSA. The CDR3 covers 15 residues. V trimming: 3 bases; J trimming: 4 bases; junction bases outside the gene matches: 6.

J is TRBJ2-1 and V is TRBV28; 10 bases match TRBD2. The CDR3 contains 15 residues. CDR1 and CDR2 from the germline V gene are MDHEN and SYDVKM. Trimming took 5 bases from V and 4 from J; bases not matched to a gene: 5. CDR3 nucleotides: TGTGCCAGCAGTGAACTAGCGGGATTATACAATGAGCAGTTCTTC. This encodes CASSELAGLYNEQFF.

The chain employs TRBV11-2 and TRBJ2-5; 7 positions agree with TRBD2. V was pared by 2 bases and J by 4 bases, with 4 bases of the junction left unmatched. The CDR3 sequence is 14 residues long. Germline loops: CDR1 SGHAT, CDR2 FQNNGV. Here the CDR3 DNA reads TGTGCCAGCAGCTTATCTGGGGGGGTAGAGACCCAGTACTTC. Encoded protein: CASSLSGGVETQYF.

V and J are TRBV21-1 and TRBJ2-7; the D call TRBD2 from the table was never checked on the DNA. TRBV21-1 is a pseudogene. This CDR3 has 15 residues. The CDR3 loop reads CASSFPTGATYEQYF. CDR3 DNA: TGTGCCAGCAGCTTCCCTACGGGAGCTACCTACGAGCAGTACTTC.

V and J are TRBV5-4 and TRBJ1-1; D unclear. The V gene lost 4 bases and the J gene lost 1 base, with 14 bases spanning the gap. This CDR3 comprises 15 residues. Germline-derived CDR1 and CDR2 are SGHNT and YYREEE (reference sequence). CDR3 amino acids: CASSPEPHWNTEAFF. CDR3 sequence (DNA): TGTGCCAGCAGCCCGGAGCCTCACTGGAACACTGAAGCTTTCTTT. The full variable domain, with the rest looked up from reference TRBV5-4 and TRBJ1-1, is ETGVTQSPTHLIKTRGQQVTLRCSSQSGHNTVSWYQQALGQGPQFIFQYYREEENGRGNFPPRFSGLQFPNYSSELNVNALELDDSALYLCASSPEPHWNTEAFFGQGTRLTVV.

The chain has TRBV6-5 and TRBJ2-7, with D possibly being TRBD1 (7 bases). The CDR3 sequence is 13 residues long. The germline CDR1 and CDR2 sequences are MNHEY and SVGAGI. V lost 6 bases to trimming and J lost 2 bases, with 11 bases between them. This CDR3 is CASSAGGPYEQYV. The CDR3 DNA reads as TGTGCCAGCAGCGCAGGGGGGCCCTACGAGCAGTACGTC.

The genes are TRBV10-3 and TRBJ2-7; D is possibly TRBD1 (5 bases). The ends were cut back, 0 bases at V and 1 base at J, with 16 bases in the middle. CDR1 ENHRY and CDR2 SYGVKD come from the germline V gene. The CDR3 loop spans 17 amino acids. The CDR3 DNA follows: TGTGCCATCAGTGAGTCAGTTAGCCGGACAAGATCCTACGAGCAGTACTTC. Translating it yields CAISESVSRTRSYEQYF.

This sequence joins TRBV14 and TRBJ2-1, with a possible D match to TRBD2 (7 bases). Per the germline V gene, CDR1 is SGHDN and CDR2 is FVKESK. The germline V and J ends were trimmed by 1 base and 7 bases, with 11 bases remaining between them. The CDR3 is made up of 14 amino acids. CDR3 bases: TGTGCCAGCAGCCAAGGTGGGGGGGCGAATGAGCAGTTCTTC. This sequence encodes CASSQGGGANEQFF.

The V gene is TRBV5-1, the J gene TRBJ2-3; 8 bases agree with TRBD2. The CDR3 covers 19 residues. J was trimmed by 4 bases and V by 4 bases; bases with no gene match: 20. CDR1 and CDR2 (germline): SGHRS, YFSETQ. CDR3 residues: CASSLQIITGGPVADTQYF. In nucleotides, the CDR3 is TGCGCCAGCAGCCTACAAATTATAACGGGAGGGCCTGTCGCAGATACGCAGTATTTT.

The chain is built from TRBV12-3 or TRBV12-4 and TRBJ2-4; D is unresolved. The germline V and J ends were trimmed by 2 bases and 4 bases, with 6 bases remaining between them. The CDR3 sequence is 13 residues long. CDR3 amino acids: CASSLYRKNIQYF. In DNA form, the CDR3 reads TGTGCCAGCAGTTTATACAGAAAAAACATTCAGTACTTC.

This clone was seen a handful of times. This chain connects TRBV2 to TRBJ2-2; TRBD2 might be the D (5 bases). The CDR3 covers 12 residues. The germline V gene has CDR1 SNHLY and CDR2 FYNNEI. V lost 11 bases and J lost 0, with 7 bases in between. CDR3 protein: CAEGTNTGELFF. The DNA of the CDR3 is TGTGCCGAGGGTACGAACACCGGGGAGCTGTTTTTT.

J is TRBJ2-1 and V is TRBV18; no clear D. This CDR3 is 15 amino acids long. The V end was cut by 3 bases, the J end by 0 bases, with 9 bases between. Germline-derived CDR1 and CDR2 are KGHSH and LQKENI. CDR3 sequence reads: CASSPYYSSYNEQFF. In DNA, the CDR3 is TGTGCCAGCTCACCCTATTATAGCTCCTACAATGAGCAGTTCTTC.

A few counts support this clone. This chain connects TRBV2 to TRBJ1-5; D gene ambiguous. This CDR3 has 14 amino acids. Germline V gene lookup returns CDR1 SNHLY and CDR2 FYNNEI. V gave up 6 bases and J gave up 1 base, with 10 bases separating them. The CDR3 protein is CASRREGSNQPQHF. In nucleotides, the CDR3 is TGTGCCAGCAGGCGGGAAGGAAGCAATCAGCCCCAGCATTTT.

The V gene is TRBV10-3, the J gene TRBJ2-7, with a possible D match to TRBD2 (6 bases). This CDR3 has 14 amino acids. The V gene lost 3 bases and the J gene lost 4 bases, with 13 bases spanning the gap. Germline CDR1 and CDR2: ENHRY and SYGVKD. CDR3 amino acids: CAISEGGAGYEQYV. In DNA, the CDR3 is TGTGCCATCAGTGAAGGAGGGGCGGGGTACGAGCAGTACGTC.

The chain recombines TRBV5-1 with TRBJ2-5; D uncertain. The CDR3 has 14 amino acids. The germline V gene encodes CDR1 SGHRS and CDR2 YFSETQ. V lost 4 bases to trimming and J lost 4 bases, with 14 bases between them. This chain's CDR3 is CASSPSSPGETQYF. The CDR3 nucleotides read TGCGCCAGCAGCCCATCCTCCCCCGGAGAGACCCAGTACTTC. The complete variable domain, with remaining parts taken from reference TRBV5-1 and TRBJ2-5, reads KAGVTQTPRYLIKTRGQQVTLSCSPISGHRSVSWYQQTPGQGLQFLFEYFSETQRNKGNFPGRFSGRQFSNSRSEMNVSTLELGDSALYLCASSPSSPGETQYFGPGTRLLVL.